This T cell receptor beta chain was profiled in a study of lymphopenia after photon versus proton radiotherapy (dated by TCRdb to the late 2010s). With regard to the full study: The study compared the immunological effects of photon versus proton radiation therapy in patients with gastrointestinal tumors who developed high-grade lymphopenia. The 15 to 25 patients in the cohort had gastrointestinal tumors, were treated with either photon or proton therapy, and subsequently developed lymphopenia. The study aimed to characterize how the two radiation modalities differ in their impact on the immune system. Study-level results and caveats: During treatment, patients who received proton therapy stayed relatively stable, whereas patients who received photon therapy lost naive T cells and TCR diversity and gained effector/memory populations. The survival association was examined only in patients who died, and the authors described better survival with proton therapy as a possibility, not as a demonstrated result. Among patients across the cohort who died, overall survival time showed an inverse correlation with a larger post-nadir drop in TCR diversity. After the lymphocyte count nadir, oligoclonal expansion, especially of CD8+ Temra cells, was observed in photon-treated repertoires, and the drop in diversity was driven by this expansion.

CDR1 and CDR2 were assigned from the germline V gene as MNHEY and SVGAGI. Deletion took 9 bases off V and 0 bases off J, with a span of 11 bases between the germline ends. The CDR3 goes from the cysteine to the phenylalanine over 13 residues. Of all the DNA, just the CDR3 is kept, 39 bases in frame from base 1. This clone has only one observation. Its antigen remains undetermined. It has no much larger one-base neighbor in the sample; base qualities were not kept. Library preparation used the immunoSEQ multiplex PCR assay. T cell repertoires were profiled by deep sequencing of rearranged TCR beta loci, alongside multiparametric flow cytometry. TCRdb took this table from immuneACCESS and kept in-frame rearrangements with V and J called. Such tables lack part of the clones; where checked against another copy, unresolved V genes explain under half of the gap, and the rest is unexplained. The sample yields about 29,000 clones; approximately 86% were counted once. About 50% of the sample is taken by the ten largest.

The rearranged chain carries TRBV6-5 and TRBJ1-1, with no confident D gene call. This TCR was sampled from a woman aged 55-75 years with cholangiocarcinoma. Some clones in this sample may be carry-over from other donors' samples. Specimen: peripheral blood, collected from a patient treated with proton-based radiotherapy. At the DNA level, the sequence is TGTGCCAGTCAGACACTCCTGAACACTGAAGCTTTCTTT. This codes for CASQTLLNTEAFF.